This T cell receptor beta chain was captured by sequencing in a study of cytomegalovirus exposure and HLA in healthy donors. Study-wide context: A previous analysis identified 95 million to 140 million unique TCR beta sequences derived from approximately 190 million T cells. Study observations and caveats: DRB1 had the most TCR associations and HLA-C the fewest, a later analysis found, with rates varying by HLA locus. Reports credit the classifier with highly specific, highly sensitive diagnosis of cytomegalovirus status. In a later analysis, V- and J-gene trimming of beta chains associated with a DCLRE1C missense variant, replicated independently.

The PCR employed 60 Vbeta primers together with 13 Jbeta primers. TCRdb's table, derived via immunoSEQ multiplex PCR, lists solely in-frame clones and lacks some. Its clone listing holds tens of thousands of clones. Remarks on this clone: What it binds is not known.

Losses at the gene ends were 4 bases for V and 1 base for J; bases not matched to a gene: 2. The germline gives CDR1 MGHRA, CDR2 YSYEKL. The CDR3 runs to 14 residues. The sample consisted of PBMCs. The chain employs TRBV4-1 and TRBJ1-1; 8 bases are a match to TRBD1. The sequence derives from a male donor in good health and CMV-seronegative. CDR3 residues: CASSPGQGNTEAFF. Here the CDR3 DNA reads TGCGCCAGCAGCCCCGGACAGGGGAACACTGAAGCTTTCTTT.